This T cell receptor gamma chain was obtained from a study of γδ T cells in repeated Plasmodium falciparum infection. Study-level findings and limits: Vgamma9/Vdelta2+ repertoires stayed stably polyclonal over time and infection. Vdelta2-negative gammadelta repertoires, largely Vdelta1+, seemingly showed infection-driven waves of new clonal selection. Vdelta2-negative gammadelta repertoires appeared less diverse and less shared in Malian than Australian children.

To note about this clone: Its matching antigen is unknown. TCRdb attributes to this sequence the protein of a much larger clone, which differs from the DNA translation at residue 4; a read error is likely, and the protein displayed is translated from the DNA.

Germline-derived CDR1 and CDR2 are GITISATS and ISYDGTV (reference sequence). The CDR3 sequence is 13 residues long. TRG and TRD sequences were obtained from every sorted gammadelta sample. TCRdb re-processed the multiplex PCR reads via CATT. This sample has 5,000 to 6,500 gamma-chain clones, with around 3.5% found just once. Vgamma9/Vdelta2+ and Vdelta2-negative gammadelta T cells were flow-sorted from PBMC for bulk sequencing. The material sequenced was gamma-delta T cells from blood. This chain uses TRGV9 with TRGJ1 or TRGJ2. This receptor was obtained from a pool of human donors (malaria-infected and uninfected, not separated). The CDR3 DNA is TGTGCCTTGCGGGAATCCCATTATTATAAGAAACTCTTT. Residues: CALRESHYYKKLF.